Below, 20 T cell receptor beta chains from the same sample are listed, as sequenced in a study of PD-L1 blockade in urothelial cancer (dated by TCRdb to 2017 to 2019). Library method: the immunoSEQ multiplex PCR assay. Entries here come from immuneACCESS through TCRdb and include only in-frame sequences with V and J called. Some clones fail to appear in such tables; in the studies checked, an unresolved V gene covers under half of the shortfall, and the cause of the remainder is unknown. The sample profile shows 31,000 or so clones; 80% to 90% of them were found once. More than 6.5% of the sample is taken by the ten largest. The sample's time point, from its label and the paper: peripheral blood 6 weeks after treatment start. Sample: PBMCs, taken around atezolizumab (anti-PD-L1) treatment. These receptors were obtained from a man older than 75 with urothelial cancer.

This chain links TRBV18 with TRBJ2-2; D uncertain. V dropped 2 bases and J dropped 0 bases, with 4 bases sitting between them. The germline V gene has CDR1 KGHSH and CDR2 LQKENI. This CDR3 has 14 residues. The CDR3 loop is CASSPGPNTGELFF. The DNA of the CDR3 is TGTGCCAGCTCACCAGGGCCGAACACCGGGGAGCTGTTTTTT.

This chain joins TRBV2 and TRBJ2-1; the match to TRBD2 covers 13 bases. Unmatched junction bases numbered 1, after V lost 3 bases and J lost 2 bases. The CDR3 spans 16 residues. Per germline, CDR1 SNHLY and CDR2 FYNNEI. CDR3 sequence reads: CASSDGTSGTYNEQFF. For the CDR3, the DNA is TGTGCCAGCAGTGACGGGACTAGCGGGACCTACAATGAGCAGTTCTTC.

This chain joins TRBV9 and TRBJ2-7; 8 nucleotides agree with TRBD2. This CDR3 has 15 amino acids. V was clipped by 4 bases and J by 2 bases; unmatched bases: 8. Germline-derived CDR1 and CDR2 are SGDLS and YYNGEE. The CDR3 is CASSISGATTYEQYF. Here the CDR3 DNA reads TGTGCCAGCAGCATTAGCGGGGCCACCACCTACGAGCAGTACTTC.

V is TRBV29-1 and J is TRBJ1-1; 7 bases map to TRBD1. CDR3 length equals 12 residues. Germline assignment: CDR1 SQVTM and CDR2 ANQGSEA. J lost 2 bases, V lost 6 bases, and 3 bases had no gene match. The CDR3 DNA follows: TGCAGCGTGCGACAGGGAAACACTGAAGCTTTCTTT. Translating it yields CSVRQGNTEAFF.

The chain couples TRBV7-6 to TRBJ1-5; D is uncertain. V was clipped by 5 bases and J by 7 bases, with 12 bases between them. The germline gives CDR1 SGHVS, CDR2 FNYEAQ. This CDR3 has 13 amino acids. CDR3 nucleotides: TGTGCCAGCAGCCAACATGACACCCAGCCCCAGCATTTT. Protein product: CASSQHDTQPQHF. The full variable domain, its missing parts supplied by reference TRBV7-6 and TRBJ1-5, is GAGVSQSPRYKVTKRGQDVALRCDPISGHVSLYWYRQALGQGPEFLTYFNYEAQQDKSGLPNDRFSAERPEGSISTLTIQRTEQRDSAMYRCASSQHDTQPQHFGDGTRLSIL.

This sequence joins TRBV2 and TRBJ2-1, with 11 nucleotides matching TRBD2. The CDR3 covers 15 residues. The germline CDR1 and CDR2 sequences are SNHLY and FYNNEI. Trimming at V came to 11 bases and at J to 5 bases, leaving 11 bases not matched to a gene. The CDR3 region is CAGGTSGSINNEQFF. The CDR3 nucleotides are TGTGCCGGCGGAACTAGCGGGAGTATCAACAATGAGCAGTTCTTC.

CDR3 DNA: TGTGCCACCGCAGGGGAGCGGGAGTCTCCAAGCCACTACAATGAGCAGTTCTTC. Translating it yields CATAGERESPSHYNEQFF. The J gene is TRBJ2-1, the V gene TRBV15; the match to TRBD2 covers 8 bases. J was trimmed by 3 bases and V by 8 bases; bases with no gene match: 18. Germline-derived CDR1 and CDR2 are LNHNV and YYDKDF (reference sequence). CDR3 length: 18 amino acids.

The chain carries TRBV11-3 and TRBJ2-3; possible D gene TRBD1, 7 bases. Between the trimmed V and J ends, which lost 1 base and 1 base, there was a span of 12 bases. Germline V gene data show CDR1 as SGHNT and CDR2 as YENEEA. The length of the CDR3 is 16 residues. For the CDR3, the DNA is TGTGCCAGCAGCTTAGGGAGGGGACAGCGCACAGATACGCAGTATTTT. Translating gives CASSLGRGQRTDTQYF.

The rearrangement links TRBV5-5 to TRBJ2-1; 7 bases are shared with TRBD2. The CDR3 length is 16 residues. Trimming removed 4 bases from V and 0 bases from J; junction bases left unmatched: 7. The V gene's germline CDR1 is SGHKS and CDR2 YYEKEE (reference sequence). DNA of the CDR3: TGTGCCAGCAGCCCCCTCGGCGGGAGCTCCTACAATGAGCAGTTCTTC. Amino acid sequence: CASSPLGGSSYNEQFF.

This rearrangement joins TRBV7-9 to TRBJ1-1, with D possibly matching TRBD1 (5 bases). Trimming removed 3 bases from V and 0 bases from J, with 8 bases in between. Germline V gene lookup returns CDR1 SEHNR and CDR2 FQNEAQ (reference sequence). This CDR3 has 14 residues. In DNA, the CDR3 is TGTGCCAGCAGCTTGGGAGGGGTGAACACTGAAGCTTTCTTT. Translation: CASSLGGVNTEAFF.

The chain carries TRBV2 and TRBJ2-3, with D possibly being TRBD2 (6 bases). V shed 1 base and J shed 9 bases, with 20 bases lying between them. Germline loops: CDR1 SNHLY, CDR2 FYNNEI. The CDR3 has 16 amino acids. The CDR3 bases are TGTGCCAGCAGTGAAGAGGCTAGCGCCATCGTTTCGACGCAGTATTTT. This codes for CASSEEASAIVSTQYF.

This chain links TRBV28 with TRBJ1-3; D remains unclear. The CDR3 length is 12 residues. Germline V gives CDR1 MDHEN, CDR2 SYDVKM. The V and J ends lost 3 bases and 4 bases respectively, with 4 bases between them. CDR3 sequence reads: CASSFQGNTIYF. CDR3 nucleotides: TGTGCCAGCAGTTTCCAAGGAAACACCATATATTTT.

The chain recombines TRBV5-1 with TRBJ1-1; TRBD1 matches 7 bases. Losses at the gene ends were 5 bases for V and 4 bases for J; bases not matched to a gene: 8. CDR3 length: 14 residues. The germline gives CDR1 SGHRS, CDR2 YFSETQ. The chain's CDR3 is CASRTYRGGTEAFF. CDR3 nucleotide sequence: TGCGCCAGCAGGACTTACAGGGGAGGCACTGAAGCTTTCTTT. The entire variable domain, with the rest obtained from reference TRBV5-1 and TRBJ1-1, is as follows: KAGVTQTPRYLIKTRGQQVTLSCSPISGHRSVSWYQQTPGQGLQFLFEYFSETQRNKGNFPGRFSGRQFSNSRSEMNVSTLELGDSALYLCASRTYRGGTEAFFGQGTRLTVV.

The chain couples TRBV2 to TRBJ2-5; TRBD2 agrees at 7 bases. The CDR3 is 17 residues long. Per germline, CDR1 SNHLY and CDR2 FYNNEI. V was pared by 3 bases and J by 0 bases, with 10 bases of the junction left unmatched. The DNA of the CDR3 is TGTGCCAGCAGTGAGCATCCGGGACTACCAAACCAAGAGACCCAGTACTTC. It translates to CASSEHPGLPNQETQYF.

The CDR3 here is CASLPEGQETQYF. CDR3 in DNA: TGTGCCAGCCTCCCAGAGGGACAAGAGACCCAGTACTTC. This chain connects TRBV11-2 to TRBJ2-5, with D possibly matching TRBD2 (5 bases). V was trimmed by 8 bases and J by 2 bases, leaving 12 bases between them. The germline V gene encodes CDR1 SGHAT and CDR2 FQNNGV. The CDR3 has 13 residues.

The chain links TRBV18 to TRBJ2-1; perhaps TRBD1 as D (6 bases). Trimming took 6 bases from V and 1 from J, leaving 13 bases between them. CDR1 is KGHSH and CDR2 is LQKENI in the germline V gene. The CDR3 sequence is 15 residues long. The CDR3 reads CASSEVQGSYNEQFF. CDR3 nucleotide sequence: TGTGCCAGCTCGGAAGTTCAGGGGTCCTACAATGAGCAGTTCTTC.

The chain couples TRBV25-1 to TRBJ1-5; 7 bases line up with TRBD1. The CDR3 spans 14 residues. V lost 5 bases and J lost 3; bases outside the gene matches: 4. In germline, CDR1 is MGHDK, CDR2 SYGVNS. CDR3 loop: CASSQTGNNQPQHF. In DNA form, the CDR3 reads TGTGCCAGCAGTCAGACAGGGAACAATCAGCCCCAGCATTTT.

The V call is TRBV18, the J call TRBJ2-2; TRBD1 is a possible D gene (5 bases). The CDR3 totals 15 residues. V was trimmed by 2 bases and J by 1 base, leaving 8 bases between them. The germline CDR1 and CDR2 sequences are KGHSH and LQKENI. The CDR3 bases are TGTGCCAGCTCACCAGACCAGGGGAACACCGGGGAGCTGTTTTTT. Translation gives CASSPDQGNTGELFF.

The rearrangement joins TRBV5-1 to TRBJ2-7; 9 nucleotides align to TRBD1. The germline CDR1 and CDR2 sequences are SGHRS and YFSETQ. CDR3 size: 13 residues. Trimming at V came to 4 bases and at J to 7 bases, leaving 6 bases not matched to a gene. The CDR3 bases are TGCGCCAGCAGCGGGGACAGGGCCGTGGAGCAGTACTTC. Its translation is CASSGDRAVEQYF.

The chain employs TRBV7-9 and TRBJ1-4; TRBD1 matches 8 bases. The V gene's germline CDR1 is SEHNR and CDR2 FQNEAQ (reference sequence). The CDR3 extends over 15 amino acids. Trimming at V came to 1 base and at J to 7 bases, leaving 5 bases not matched to a gene. The CDR3 reads CASSLGDRQSEKLFF. The CDR3, as DNA: TGTGCCAGCAGCTTAGGGGACAGGCAATCTGAAAAACTGTTTTTT.